This T cell receptor (beta chain) came from a study of cytomegalovirus exposure and HLA in healthy donors. Germline V gives CDR1 SNHLY, CDR2 FYNNEI. The CDR3 is 11 residues long. Trimming removed 7 bases from V and 3 bases from J, with 7 bases in between. A multiplex PCR was run with 60 Vbeta primers and 13 Jbeta primers. Clones were sequenced by immunoSEQ multiplex PCR, and TCRdb holds only the in-frame ones, with some missing. The sample records around 210,000 clones, 70% to 90% being singletons. This chain joins TRBV2 and TRBJ2-7, with D hard to call. Sequencing was performed on PBMCs. The receptor comes from a girl aged 2-9 years in good health and CMV-seronegative. The CDR3 protein is CASTVYYEQYF. CDR3 in DNA: TGTGCCAGCACAGTTTACTACGAGCAGTACTTC.